A single sample gave rise to the 9 T cell receptor beta chains below, sequenced in a study of shared clonotypes between healthy human individuals. Sequenced by immunoSEQ multiplex PCR; TCRdb stores in-frame clones only, minus some. The sample lists over a million clones, around 78% seen once, with more than 0.55% in the top ten. The source material was memory CD4+ T cells from PBMCs. Subset: CD45RA-negative fraction. These receptor sequences come from a man aged 18 to 29 in good health. Some clones in this sample may be carry-over from other donors' samples.

J is TRBJ2-2 and V is TRBV28, with D possibly matching TRBD2 (7 bases). Germline CDR1 reads MDHEN; CDR2 reads SYDVKM. The CDR3 is made up of 18 amino acids. Trimming shortened V by 6 bases and J by 6 bases, and 26 bases separated the two germline ends. The CDR3 region has the DNA TGTGCCAGCAGCCTCTGGGACTACGGGGGCCTAGGCTCCGGGGAGCTGTTTTTT. It translates to CASSLWDYGGLGSGELFF.

The rearrangement uses TRBV5-4 and TRBJ1-2, with D perhaps TRBD1 (6 bases). The CDR3 totals 14 residues. Germline V gene lookup returns CDR1 SGHNT and CDR2 YYREEE (reference sequence). The V end was cut by 1 base, the J end by 4 bases, with 11 bases between. The CDR3 coding sequence is TGTGCCAGCAGCTTGTCAGGGGTGACCTATGGCTACACCTTC. It translates to CASSLSGVTYGYTF.

The V and J genes are TRBV6-5 and TRBJ1-4; D gene ambiguous. V lost 7 bases and J lost 0, with 12 bases in between. Germline CDR1 MNHEY, CDR2 SVGAGI. The CDR3 is made up of 15 amino acids. DNA of the CDR3: TGTGCCAGCAAGAGAGGAAGAGCAACTAATGAAAAACTGTTTTTT. This encodes CASKRGRATNEKLFF.

This clone appeared many times. The CDR3 nucleotides are TGTGCCAGCAGCGCCAACAGGGCGGTCGGTGAAAAACTGTTTTTT. As protein: CASSANRAVGEKLFF. The chain links TRBV11-2 to TRBJ1-4; TRBD1 is a possible D gene (6 bases). From germline, CDR1 is SGHAT and CDR2 FQNNGV. Trimming removed 5 bases at V and 7 bases at J, with 17 bases between. The CDR3 is made up of 15 amino acids.

Note on this clone: This sequence is one base from a far larger clone and is likely a read error. The chain is built from TRBV7-2 and TRBJ1-3; TRBD1 might be the D (6 bases). CDR3 length: 15 residues. Germline V gene data show CDR1 as SGHTA and CDR2 as FQGNSA. CDR3 sequence: CAGSRGQTPGNTIYF. In DNA, the CDR3 is TGTGCCGGCAGTCGCGGACAGACCCCTGGAAACACCATATATTTT.

This chain joins TRBV19 and TRBJ2-7; TRBD2 aligns across 7 bases. The CDR3 totals 15 residues. Germline CDR1 and CDR2: LNHDA and SQIVND (reference sequence). V gave up 2 bases and J gave up 4 bases; unmatched junction bases: 8. CDR3 sequence (DNA): TGTGCCAGTAGTATATTGGCGGGAGTAATGTACGAGCAGTACTTC. This translates into CASSILAGVMYEQYF.

This clone occurred a few times. The chain has TRBV7-6 and TRBJ2-1; no definite D call. The CDR3 sequence is 11 residues long. Germline V gives CDR1 SGHVS, CDR2 FNYEAQ. Trimming took 1 base from V and 8 from J, leaving 3 bases between them. The CDR3: CASSLDHEQFF. CDR3 in DNA: TGTGCCAGCAGCTTAGACCATGAGCAGTTCTTC.

The chain carries TRBV5-1 and TRBJ1-4, with D possibly matching TRBD1 (5 bases). There are 14 residues in the CDR3. CDR1 and CDR2 from the germline V gene are SGHRS and YFSETQ. The V and J ends lost 2 bases and 5 bases respectively, with 10 bases between them. CDR3 nucleotides: TGCGCCAGCAGCTTTGGGGCACCAAATGAAAAACTGTTTTTT. It translates to CASSFGAPNEKLFF.

The sample holds many counts of this clone. This chain links TRBV29-1 with TRBJ1-2; weak D call: TRBD1 (6 bases). Trimming cost V 5 bases and J 7 bases, with 14 bases left between them. CDR3 length: 12 residues. Germline lookup yields CDR1 SQVTM and CDR2 ANQGSEA. The CDR3 sequence: CSVPRGSGGYTF. DNA for the CDR3: TGCAGCGTTCCCAGGGGAAGTGGTGGCTACACCTTC.